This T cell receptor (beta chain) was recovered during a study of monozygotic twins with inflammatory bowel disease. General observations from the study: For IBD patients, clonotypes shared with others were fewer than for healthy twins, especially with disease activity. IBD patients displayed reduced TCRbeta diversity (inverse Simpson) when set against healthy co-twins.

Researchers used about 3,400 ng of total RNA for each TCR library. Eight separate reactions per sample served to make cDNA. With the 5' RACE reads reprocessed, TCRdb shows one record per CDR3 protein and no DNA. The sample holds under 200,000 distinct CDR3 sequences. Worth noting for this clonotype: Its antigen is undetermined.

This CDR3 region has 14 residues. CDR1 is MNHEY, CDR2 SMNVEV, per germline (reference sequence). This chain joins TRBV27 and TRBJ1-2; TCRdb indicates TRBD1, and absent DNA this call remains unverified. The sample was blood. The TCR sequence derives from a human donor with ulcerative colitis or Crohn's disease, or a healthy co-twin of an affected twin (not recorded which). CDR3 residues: CASSPGQGVNGYTF.